Below are 7 T cell receptor beta chains sequenced from a single sample in a study of T cells after posttransplantation cyclophosphamide. Only in-frame clones appear in the TCRdb table, and some are missing; sequencing was by immunoSEQ multiplex PCR. The repertoire holds tens of thousands of clones, just over 85% seen once, with 2.8% in the top ten. Sequencing input: PBMCs. These receptor sequences come from a man aged 25 to 45 with a blood cancer, CMV-positive, and with a related stem cell donor.

The chain couples TRBV19 to TRBJ1-1; 7 positions agree with TRBD1. Trimming removed 5 bases from V and 6 bases from J; junction bases left unmatched: 9. CDR1 and CDR2 from the germline V gene are LNHDA and SQIVND (reference sequence). The CDR3 is 14 amino acids. CDR3 sequence reads: CASSPDREISEAFF. The CDR3 nucleotides are TGTGCCAGTAGTCCCGACAGGGAAATTTCTGAAGCTTTCTTT.

The chain recombines TRBV5-5 with TRBJ2-7; D gene uncertain. V was clipped by 0 bases and J by 3 bases, with 4 bases between them. The CDR3 spans 12 residues. CDR1 is SGHKS and CDR2 is YYEKEE in the germline V gene (reference sequence). The CDR3: CASSLGGYEQYF. CDR3 nucleotide sequence: TGTGCCAGCAGCTTGGGAGGCTACGAGCAGTACTTC.

The chain is built from TRBV28 and TRBJ1-3; a possible D gene is TRBD1 (5 bases). This CDR3 has 13 residues. The V gene's germline CDR1 is MDHEN and CDR2 SYDVKM. V lost 6 bases, J lost 4 bases, and 10 bases lay in between. The CDR3 DNA sequence: TGTGCCAGCAGGGGGGGTTACGGAAACACCATATATTTT. This codes for CASRGGYGNTIYF.

This clone was seen more than once but under ten times. This chain connects TRBV6-1 to TRBJ1-2, with 12 positions matching TRBD1. J was trimmed by 8 bases and V by 6 bases; bases with no gene match: 7. This CDR3 is built from 14 residues. Germline CDR1 and CDR2: MNHNS and SASEGT. The CDR3 nucleotides are TGTGCCAGCAGCCTGGGACAGGGGGCAGGAGGCTACACCTTC. It yields the protein CASSLGQGAGGYTF.

The V and J genes are TRBV7-8 and TRBJ1-5; tentatively, D is TRBD1 (6 bases). The CDR3 sequence is 13 residues long. Germline V lookup: CDR1 SGHVS, CDR2 FQNEAQ. Trimming removed 5 bases at V and 4 bases at J, with 9 bases between. The CDR3 loop is CASSRDRNQPQHF. Written as DNA, the CDR3 is TGTGCCAGCAGCCGAGACAGGAATCAGCCCCAGCATTTT.

V gene TRBV7-2 combines with J gene TRBJ2-7; 10 bases are a match to TRBD2. V was clipped by 4 bases and J by 12 bases; unmatched bases: 15. The length of the CDR3 is 15 residues. Germline values: CDR1 SGHTA, CDR2 FQGNSA. The CDR3 here is CASSSEGLAGENLYF. CDR3 nucleotides: TGTGCCAGCAGCTCGGAAGGCCTAGCGGGGGAAAACTTGTACTTC. Variable domain in full (rest from reference TRBV7-2 and TRBJ2-7): GAGVSQSPSNKVTEKGKDVELRCDPISGHTALYWYRQSLGQGLEFLIYFQGNSAPDKSGLPSDRFSAERTGGSVSTLTIQRTQQEDSAVYLCASSSEGLAGENLYFGPGTRLTVT.

This sequence joins TRBV4-2 and TRBJ1-3, with a weak D call TRBD1 (6 bases). CDR3 length: 19 amino acids. V was cut by 2 bases and J by 0 bases, with 20 bases left in between. Germline CDR1 LGHNA, CDR2 YNFKEQ. In DNA form, the CDR3 reads TGTGCCAGCAGCCAACTCCGGGACAACCGAGTAAGCTCTGGAAACACCATATATTTT. Its translation: CASSQLRDNRVSSGNTIYF.